This T cell receptor beta chain was recorded in a study of T cell responses to AZD1222 COVID-19 vaccine. General observations from the study: Recipients of two AZD1222 doses showed rising Spike-specific TCR breadth and depth. AZD1222 recipients seropositive at baseline numbered only six or seven. Donors were largely white British and mainly female; clonal diversity was possibly underestimated. Researchers report vaccine-associated CD4 TCRs spanning spike, with dominance at 160-218 and 743-854.

Details on this clone: Its antigen is unidentified.

Trimming removed 2 bases from V and 6 bases from J, with 14 bases in between. CDR3 length: 15 residues. The germline gives CDR1 MGHRA, CDR2 YSYEKL. Only in-frame clones appear in the TCRdb table, and some are missing; sequencing was by immunoSEQ multiplex PCR. The sample consists of under 70,000 clones, 80% to 90% of them appearing once. The rearrangement joins TRBV4-1 to TRBJ2-1, with a tentative D call TRBD2 (5 bases). The sample here was peripheral blood, taken on day 0 of AZD1222 vaccination. This TCR came from an adult in good health. CDR3 nucleotides: TGCGCCAGCAGCCAACCGCGGGTAAACTCCAATGAGCAGTTCTTC. Amino acid sequence: CASSQPRVNSNEQFF.